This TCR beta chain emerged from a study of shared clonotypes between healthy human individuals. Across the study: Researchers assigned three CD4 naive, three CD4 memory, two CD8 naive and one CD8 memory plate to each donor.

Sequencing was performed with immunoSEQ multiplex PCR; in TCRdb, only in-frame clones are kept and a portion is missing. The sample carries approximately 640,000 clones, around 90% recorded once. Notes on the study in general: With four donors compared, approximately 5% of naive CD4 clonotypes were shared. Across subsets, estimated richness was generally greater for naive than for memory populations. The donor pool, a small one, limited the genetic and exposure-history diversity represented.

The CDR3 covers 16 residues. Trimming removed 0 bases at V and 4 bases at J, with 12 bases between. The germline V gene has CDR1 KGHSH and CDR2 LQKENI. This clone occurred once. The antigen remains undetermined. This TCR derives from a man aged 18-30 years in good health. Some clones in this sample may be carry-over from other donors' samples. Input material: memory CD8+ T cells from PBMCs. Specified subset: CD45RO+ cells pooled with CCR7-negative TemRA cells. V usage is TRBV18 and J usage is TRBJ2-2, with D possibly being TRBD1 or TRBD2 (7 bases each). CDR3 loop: CASSPPDREGTGELFF. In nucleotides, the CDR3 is TGTGCCAGCTCACCACCTGACAGGGAGGGCACCGGGGAGCTGTTTTTT. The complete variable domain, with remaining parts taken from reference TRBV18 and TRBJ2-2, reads NAGVMQNPRHLVRRRGQEARLRCSPMKGHSHVYWYRQLPEEGLKFMVYLQKENIIDESGMPKERFSAEFPKEGPSILRIQQVVRGDSAAYFCASSPPDREGTGELFFGEGSRLTVL.